A single sample gave rise to the 11 T cell receptor beta chains below, sequenced in a study of T cells in Graves' hyperthyroidism and ophthalmopathy. The CDR3 regions of TCR beta were amplified from RNA transcripts. When the TCR CDR3 underwent first-round RT-PCR, the HTBI primer set was used. TCRdb re-called the multiplex PCR reads with MiXCR, one entry per CDR3 protein. The profile shows some 570,000 distinct CDR3 sequences, 17% of them singletons. Sequenced material: blood. These receptors all come from a woman aged 18 to 35 with Graves' ophthalmopathy.

This clonotype has a count of ten or more. The chain is built from TRBV5-1 and TRBJ2-3; unclear D gene. Trimming removed 4 bases from V and 5 bases from J, with 14 bases in between. Germline V gene data show CDR1 as SGHRS and CDR2 as YFSETQ. The CDR3 extends over 14 amino acids. CDR3 in amino acids: CASSVNEPVDTQYF. CDR3 coding DNA: TGCGCCAGCAGCGTAAACGAGCCTGTAGATACGCAGTATTTT.

This clonotype was detected many times. The V gene is TRBV12-3 or TRBV12-4, the J gene TRBJ1-1, with D possibly matching TRBD1 (6 bases). The CDR3 has 14 amino acids. Trimming shortened V by 7 bases and J by 0 bases, and 12 bases separated the two germline ends. CDR3 residues: CASIKTGLNTEAFF. CDR3 sequence (DNA): TGTGCCAGCATTAAGACAGGTTTGAACACTGAAGCTTTCTTT.

This clonotype was found many times. This chain joins TRBV10-3 and TRBJ1-5; D is ambiguous. Trimming stripped 2 bases from V and 7 bases from J, with 6 bases between. The CDR3 sequence is 12 residues long. The germline CDR1 and CDR2 sequences are ENHRY and SYGVKD. CDR3 DNA: TGTGCCATCAGTGAGATGGGGCAGCCCCAGCATTTT. It encodes CAISEMGQPQHF.

The chain carries TRBV11-2 and TRBJ1-1; TRBD1 agrees at 8 bases. Germline V CDR1 and CDR2: SGHAT, FQNNGV. The CDR3 is made up of 17 amino acids. Germline trimming cut 1 base from V and 7 bases from J; bases unmatched to any gene: 14. The CDR3 region is CASSLGDRIKTEVEAFF. The CDR3 region has the DNA TGTGCCAGCAGCTTAGGGGACAGGATCAAAACGGAAGTTGAAGCTTTCTTT.

This clonotype has only a few counts. The chain carries TRBV28 and TRBJ2-3; possibly TRBD1 for D (6 bases). Trimming pared 6 bases from V and 3 bases from J, leaving 10 bases between. The germline V gene has CDR1 MDHEN and CDR2 SYDVKM. The CDR3 totals 13 residues. CDR3 sequence reads: CASSQTGTDTQYF. The CDR3 nucleotides are TGTGCCAGCAGCCAGACAGGTACAGATACGCAGTATTTT.

In its sample, this clonotype was seen many times. This chain joins TRBV6-1 and TRBJ1-1; D is unclear. Germline CDR1 is MNHNS and CDR2 is SASEGT. Trimming removed 5 bases at V and 3 bases at J, with 10 bases between. The length of the CDR3 is 13 residues. CDR3 nucleotides: TGTGCCAGCAGTCCCAGTACGTACACTGAAGCTTTCTTT. Translation gives CASSPSTYTEAFF.

The chain employs TRBV7-3 and TRBJ2-2, with TRBD2 matching over 14 bases. J gave up 3 bases and V 5 bases, and 8 bases lay outside the gene matches. The CDR3 runs 18 residues. Germline V CDR1 and CDR2: SGHTA, FQGTGA. As DNA, the CDR3 is TGTGCCAGCAGCCCCCGACTAGCGGGGGGGAAATACACCGGGGAGCTGTTTTTT. This codes for CASSPRLAGGKYTGELFF.

The chain joins TRBV24-1 to TRBJ1-2; a possible D gene is TRBD1 (5 bases). Trimming stripped 3 bases from V and 4 bases from J, with 14 bases between. The CDR3 covers 15 residues. CDR1 is KGHDR, CDR2 SFDVKD, per germline. The CDR3 bases are TGTGCCACCAGTGATCCGATGACAGAAACCTATGGCTACACCTTC. It specifies CATSDPMTETYGYTF.

This clonotype was counted at least ten times. The chain carries TRBV4-1 and TRBJ1-1; D unclear. The V and J ends lost 5 bases and 3 bases respectively, with 7 bases between them. The length of the CDR3 is 12 residues. CDR1 MGHRA and CDR2 YSYEKL come from the germline V gene. CDR3 bases: TGCGCCAGCAGCTTCCCTGACACTGAAGCTTTCTTT. Translating gives CASSFPDTEAFF.

This clonotype showed up many times. In DNA, the CDR3 is TGTGCCAGCAGCTCCAGCACCGGACAGGGGAGGCGTGAGCAGTTCTTC. This encodes CASSSSTGQGRREQFF. The chain carries TRBV11-3 and TRBJ2-1; TRBD1 matches 9 bases. The germline V gene has CDR1 SGHNT and CDR2 YENEEA. The junction had 13 bases not matched to a gene; V was cut back by 4 bases and J by 9 bases. The CDR3 length is 16 residues. The full variable domain, with the rest looked up from reference TRBV11-3 and TRBJ2-1, is EAGVVQSPRYKIIEKKQPVAFWCNPISGHNTLYWYLQNLGQGPELLIRYENEEAVDDSQLPKDRFSAERLKGVDSTLKIQPAELGDSAVYLCASSSSTGQGRREQFFGPGTRLTVL.

The chain couples TRBV20-1 to TRBJ2-7; 8 nucleotides line up with TRBD2. Germline CDR1 and CDR2: DFQATT and SNEGSKA (reference sequence). The CDR3 has 14 amino acids. J lost 6 bases, V lost 6 bases, and 13 bases had no gene match. The CDR3 DNA reads TGCAGTGCAGCTCCGGGACTAGAATCCGGCGAGCAGTACTTC. This codes for CSAAPGLESGEQYF.